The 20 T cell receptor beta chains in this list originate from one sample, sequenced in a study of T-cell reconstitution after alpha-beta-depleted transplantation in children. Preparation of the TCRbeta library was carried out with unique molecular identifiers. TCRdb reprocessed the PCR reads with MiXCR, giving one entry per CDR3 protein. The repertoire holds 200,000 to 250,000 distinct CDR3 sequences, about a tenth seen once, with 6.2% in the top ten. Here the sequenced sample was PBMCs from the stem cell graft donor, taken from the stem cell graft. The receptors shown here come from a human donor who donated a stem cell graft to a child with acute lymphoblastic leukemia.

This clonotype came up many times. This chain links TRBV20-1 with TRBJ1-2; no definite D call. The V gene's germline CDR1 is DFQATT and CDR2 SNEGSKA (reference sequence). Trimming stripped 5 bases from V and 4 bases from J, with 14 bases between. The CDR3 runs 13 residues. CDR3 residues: CSAGDSQIYGYTF. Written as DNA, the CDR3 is TGCAGTGCTGGCGATTCGCAGATCTATGGCTACACCTTC.

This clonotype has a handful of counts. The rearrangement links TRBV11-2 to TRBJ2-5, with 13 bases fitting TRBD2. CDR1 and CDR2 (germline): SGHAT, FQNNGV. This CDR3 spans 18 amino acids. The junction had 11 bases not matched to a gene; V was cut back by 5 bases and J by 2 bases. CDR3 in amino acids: CASSPGTSGAPEQETQYF. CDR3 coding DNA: TGTGCCAGCAGCCCGGGGACTAGCGGGGCACCAGAACAAGAGACCCAGTACTTC.

The DNA for the CDR3 is TGTGCCAGCAGCTTAGACGGAACTAACTATGGCTACACCTTC. Translating gives CASSLDGTNYGYTF. The V and J genes are TRBV7-2 and TRBJ1-2; D remains ambiguous. This CDR3 is 14 amino acids long. V gave up 1 base and J gave up 0 bases, with 6 bases separating them. Germline values: CDR1 SGHTA, CDR2 FQGNSA.

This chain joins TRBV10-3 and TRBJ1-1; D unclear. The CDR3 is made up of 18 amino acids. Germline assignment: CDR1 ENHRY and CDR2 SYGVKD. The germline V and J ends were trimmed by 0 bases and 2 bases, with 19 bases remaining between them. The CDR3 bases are TGTGCCATCAGTGAGTCGACTGGTCCCGGGCAGACCAACACTGAAGCTTTCTTT. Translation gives CAISESTGPGQTNTEAFF.

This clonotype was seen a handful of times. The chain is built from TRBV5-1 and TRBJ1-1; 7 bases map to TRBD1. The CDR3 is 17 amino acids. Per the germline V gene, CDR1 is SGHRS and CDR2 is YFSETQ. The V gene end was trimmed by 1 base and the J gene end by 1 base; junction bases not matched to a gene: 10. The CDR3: CASSLWGDRSSNTEAFF. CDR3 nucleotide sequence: TGCGCCAGCAGCTTGTGGGGGGACAGAAGTTCGAACACTGAAGCTTTCTTT.

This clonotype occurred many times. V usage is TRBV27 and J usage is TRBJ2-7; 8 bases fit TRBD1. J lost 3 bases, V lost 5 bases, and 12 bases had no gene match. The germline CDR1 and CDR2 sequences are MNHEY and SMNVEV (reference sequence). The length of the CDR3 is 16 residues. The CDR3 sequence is CASSTRQGFPNYEQYF. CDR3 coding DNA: TGTGCCAGCAGTACGAGACAGGGGTTCCCCAACTACGAGCAGTACTTC.

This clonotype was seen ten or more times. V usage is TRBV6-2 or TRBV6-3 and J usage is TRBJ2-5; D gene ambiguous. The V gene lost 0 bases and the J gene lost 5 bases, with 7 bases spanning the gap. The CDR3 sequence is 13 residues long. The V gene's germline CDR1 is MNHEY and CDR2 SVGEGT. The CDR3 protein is CASSYSMGETQYF. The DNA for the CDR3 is TGTGCCAGCAGTTACTCCATGGGGGAGACCCAGTACTTC.

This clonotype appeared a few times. DNA of the CDR3: TGTGCCAGCAGCTTGCGGGGATCGGACTATGGCTACACCTTC. Translation gives CASSLRGSDYGYTF. The genes are TRBV7-2 and TRBJ1-2; D is unresolved. Trimming shortened V by 3 bases and J by 3 bases, and 11 bases separated the two germline ends. This CDR3 spans 14 amino acids. In germline, CDR1 is SGHTA, CDR2 FQGNSA.

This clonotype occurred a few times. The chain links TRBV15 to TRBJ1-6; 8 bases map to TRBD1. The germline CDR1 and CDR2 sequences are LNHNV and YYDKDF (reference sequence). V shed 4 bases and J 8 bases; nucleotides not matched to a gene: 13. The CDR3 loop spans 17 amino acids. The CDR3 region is CATSKATGGVTDSPLHF. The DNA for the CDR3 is TGTGCCACCAGCAAAGCAACAGGGGGAGTAACAGATTCACCCCTCCACTTT.

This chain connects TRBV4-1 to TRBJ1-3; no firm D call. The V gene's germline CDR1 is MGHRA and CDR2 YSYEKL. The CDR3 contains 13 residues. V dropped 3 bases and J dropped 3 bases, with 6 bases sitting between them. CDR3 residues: CASSHPFGNTIYF. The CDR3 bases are TGCGCCAGCAGCCACCCGTTTGGAAACACCATATATTTT.

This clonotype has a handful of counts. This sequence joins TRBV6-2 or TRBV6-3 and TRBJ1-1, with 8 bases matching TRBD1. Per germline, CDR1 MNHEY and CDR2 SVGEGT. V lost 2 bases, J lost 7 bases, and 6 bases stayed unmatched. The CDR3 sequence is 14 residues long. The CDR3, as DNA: TGTGCCAGCAGTTACCCGCGGACAGGGATTGAAGCTTTCTTT. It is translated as CASSYPRTGIEAFF.

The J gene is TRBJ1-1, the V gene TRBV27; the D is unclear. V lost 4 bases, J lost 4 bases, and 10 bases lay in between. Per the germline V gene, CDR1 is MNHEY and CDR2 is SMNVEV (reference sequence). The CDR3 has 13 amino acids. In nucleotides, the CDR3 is TGTGCCAGCAGTTACGCACCAGGCACTGAAGCTTTCTTT. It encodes CASSYAPGTEAFF.

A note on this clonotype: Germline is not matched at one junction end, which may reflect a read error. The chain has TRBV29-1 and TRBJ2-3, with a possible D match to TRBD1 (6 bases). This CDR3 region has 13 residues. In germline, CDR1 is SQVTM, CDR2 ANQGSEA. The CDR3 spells CSVVPRGTDTQYF. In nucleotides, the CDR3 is TGCAGCGTTGTCCCCAGGGGCACCGATACGCAGTATTTT.

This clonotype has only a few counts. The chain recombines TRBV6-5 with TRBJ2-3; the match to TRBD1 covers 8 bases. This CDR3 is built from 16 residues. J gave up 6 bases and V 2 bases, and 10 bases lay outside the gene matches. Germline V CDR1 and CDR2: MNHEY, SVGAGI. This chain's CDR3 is CASSYAGQAKTDTQYF. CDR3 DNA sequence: TGTGCCAGCAGTTACGCGGGACAGGCGAAGACCGATACGCAGTATTTT.

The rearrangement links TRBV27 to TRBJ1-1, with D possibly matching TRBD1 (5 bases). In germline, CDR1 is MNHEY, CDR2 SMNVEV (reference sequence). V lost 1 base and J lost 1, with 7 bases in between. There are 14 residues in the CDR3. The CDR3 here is CASSLWDGNTEAFF. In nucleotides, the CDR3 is TGTGCCAGCAGTTTATGGGACGGGAACACTGAAGCTTTCTTT.

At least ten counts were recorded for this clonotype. DNA of the CDR3: TGCAGTGCTGGGGGGCAGAGCTCCTACGAGCAGTACTTC. Protein sequence: CSAGGQSSYEQYF. This chain uses TRBV20-1 with TRBJ2-7; D might be TRBD1 or TRBD2, each matching 6 bases. In germline, CDR1 is DFQATT, CDR2 SNEGSKA (reference sequence). This CDR3 contains 13 residues. The ends were cut back, 5 bases at V and 0 bases at J, with 11 bases in the middle.

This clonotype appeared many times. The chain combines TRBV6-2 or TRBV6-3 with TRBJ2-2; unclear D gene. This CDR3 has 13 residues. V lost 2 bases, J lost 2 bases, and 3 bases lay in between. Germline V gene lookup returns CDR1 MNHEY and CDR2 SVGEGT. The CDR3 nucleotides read TGTGCCAGCAGTTACCAAAACACCGGGGAGCTGTTTTTT. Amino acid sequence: CASSYQNTGELFF.

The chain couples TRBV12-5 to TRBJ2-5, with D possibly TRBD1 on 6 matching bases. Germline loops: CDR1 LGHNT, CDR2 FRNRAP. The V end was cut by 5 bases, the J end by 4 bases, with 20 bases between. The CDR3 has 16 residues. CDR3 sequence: CASGKAGTTTGETQYF. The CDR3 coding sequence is TGTGCTAGTGGTAAAGCCGGGACAACGACCGGAGAGACCCAGTACTTC.

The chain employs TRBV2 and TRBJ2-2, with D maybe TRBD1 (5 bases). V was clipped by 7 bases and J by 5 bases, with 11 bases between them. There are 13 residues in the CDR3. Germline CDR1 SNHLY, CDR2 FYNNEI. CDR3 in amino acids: CASNLQVTGELFF. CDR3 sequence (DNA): TGTGCCAGCAATTTACAGGTTACCGGGGAGCTGTTTTTT.

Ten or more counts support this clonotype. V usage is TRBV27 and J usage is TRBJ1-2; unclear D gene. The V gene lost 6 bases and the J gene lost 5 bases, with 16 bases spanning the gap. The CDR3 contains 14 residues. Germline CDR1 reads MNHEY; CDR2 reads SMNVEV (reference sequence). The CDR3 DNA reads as TGTGCCAGCAGCGTGTTAGGAGTGGGTTATGGCTACACCTTC. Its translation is CASSVLGVGYGYTF.